This entry lists 20 T cell receptor beta chains sequenced from one sample in a study of blood T cell repertoires in COVID-19. Profiled with immunoSEQ multiplex PCR; TCRdb holds only in-frame clones, not every one. Among 250,000 to 350,000 clones listed, 70% to 85% were seen once. Sample: peripheral blood. Source of these receptors: a human donor with COVID-19, enrolled during active disease. The donor label of this sample is uncertain.

On this clone: The junction departs from germline at one end; a sequencing error may be responsible. V usage is TRBV3-1 (or the pseudogene TRBV3-2) and J usage is TRBJ2-2; a possible D gene is TRBD1 (7 bases). CDR1 is LGHDT, CDR2 YNNKEL, per germline (reference sequence). This CDR3 is built from 15 residues. Here the CDR3 reads CASRDRAGYTGVLFF. The CDR3 coding sequence is TGTGCCAGCAGAGACAGGGCGGGGTACACCGGGGTGCTGTTTTTT.

This sequence joins TRBV30 and TRBJ1-5; 9 bases align to TRBD1. Germline V gene sequence: CDR1 GTSNPN, CDR2 SVGIG (reference sequence). The CDR3 has 15 amino acids. V was pared by 0 bases and J by 5 bases, with 5 bases of the junction left unmatched. CDR3 sequence: CAWSVQGQGYQPQHF. For the CDR3, the DNA is TGTGCCTGGAGTGTTCAGGGACAGGGTTATCAGCCCCAGCATTTT.

This chain uses TRBV4-1 with TRBJ1-4; 7 bases align to TRBD1. The CDR3 is made up of 15 amino acids. CDR1 is MGHRA and CDR2 is YSYEKL in the germline V gene. V lost 0 bases to trimming and J lost 8 bases; unmatched junction nucleotides: 6. The CDR3 region has the DNA TGCGCCAGCAGCCAAGATCGGGGCAGGGGGGAAAAACTGTTTTTT. Its protein is CASSQDRGRGEKLFF.

The V gene is TRBV6-2 or TRBV6-3, the J gene TRBJ1-2; D might be TRBD1 (5 bases). V shed 3 bases and J shed 8 bases, with 13 bases lying between them. The CDR3 contains 13 residues. Germline V gene lookup returns CDR1 MNHEY and CDR2 SVGEGT. CDR3 in DNA: TGTGCCAGCAGTTATATGAGTACAGGCGGCTACACCTTC. Translating gives CASSYMSTGGYTF.

The chain is built from TRBV15 and TRBJ1-1; D may be TRBD1 (6 bases). The length of the CDR3 is 15 residues. Trimming stripped 0 bases from V and 4 bases from J, with 12 bases between. Germline CDR1 and CDR2: LNHNV and YYDKDF (reference sequence). The CDR3 coding sequence is TGTGCCACCAGCAGAGATCCGGACAGTTTCACTGAAGCTTTCTTT. Encoded protein: CATSRDPDSFTEAFF.

This chain connects TRBV7-6 to TRBJ2-7, with 9 bases that match TRBD2. The junction had 10 bases not matched to a gene; V was cut back by 5 bases and J by 5 bases. The CDR3 extends over 15 amino acids. CDR1 is SGHVS and CDR2 is FNYEAQ in the germline V gene. In nucleotides, the CDR3 is TGTGCCAGCAGCCCGTGGCCTAGCGGGAACCACGAGCAGTACTTC. Translation gives CASSPWPSGNHEQYF.

J is TRBJ2-2 and V is TRBV7-3; TRBD1 matches 8 bases. The CDR3 covers 14 residues. Germline V gives CDR1 SGHTA, CDR2 FQGTGA. The V gene end was trimmed by 8 bases and the J gene end by 2 bases; junction bases not matched to a gene: 4. DNA of the CDR3: TGTGCCAGCGGACAGGGACCTAACACCGGGGAGCTGTTTTTT. Amino acids: CASGQGPNTGELFF. Supplemented by reference TRBV7-3 and TRBJ2-2, the full variable domain reads GAGVSQTPSNKVTEKGKYVELRCDPISGHTALYWYRQSLGQGPEFLIYFQGTGAADDSGLPNDRFFAVRPEGSVSTLKIQRTERGDSAVYLCASGQGPNTGELFFGEGSRLTVL.

The rearrangement joins TRBV7-2 to TRBJ2-7; TRBD1 might be the D (6 bases). CDR3 length equals 15 residues. The ends were cut back, 5 bases at V and 0 bases at J, with 14 bases in the middle. CDR1 is SGHTA, CDR2 FQGNSA, per germline. The DNA for the CDR3 is TGTGCCAGCAGCCGGTCGCCAGGGGCCTCCTACGAGCAGTACTTC. As protein: CASSRSPGASYEQYF.

The chain carries TRBV11-2 and TRBJ1-4; D remains ambiguous. The CDR3 extends over 14 amino acids. V lost 5 bases and J 6 bases, leaving 13 bases between the germline ends. The germline V gene encodes CDR1 SGHAT and CDR2 FQNNGV. This chain's CDR3 is CASSLGLNYEKLFF. CDR3 DNA: TGTGCCAGCAGCCTCGGACTTAACTATGAAAAACTGTTTTTT. Combining the CDR3 with reference TRBV11-2 and TRBJ1-4 gives the whole variable domain EAGVAQSPRYKIIEKRQSVAFWCNPISGHATLYWYQQILGQGPKLLIQFQNNGVVDDSQLPKDRFSAERLKGVDSTLKIQPAKLEDSAVYLCASSLGLNYEKLFFGSGTQLSVL.

This clone was observed a handful of times. The gene calls are TRBV6-5 and TRBJ2-3; no definite D call. The CDR3 loop spans 15 amino acids. Germline CDR1 reads MNHEY; CDR2 reads SVGAGI. V was shortened by 7 bases and J by 0 bases, with 14 bases between the two germline ends. Here the CDR3 reads CASTTARPSTDTQYF. CDR3 sequence (DNA): TGTGCCAGCACTACGGCGAGGCCAAGCACAGATACGCAGTATTTT.

The V gene is TRBV20-1, the J gene TRBJ2-7, with D unresolved. CDR3 length: 14 amino acids. The germline gives CDR1 DFQATT, CDR2 SNEGSKA (reference sequence). Trimming left V 3 bases short and J 0 bases short, with 12 bases between. The CDR3 loop reads CSASLGGNSYEQYF. The CDR3 DNA follows: TGCAGTGCTAGTCTCGGCGGAAACTCCTACGAGCAGTACTTC.

V and J are TRBV7-2 and TRBJ2-5; D is undetermined. The CDR3 totals 12 residues. Germline-derived CDR1 and CDR2 are SGHTA and FQGNSA. Trimming removed 5 bases from V and 1 base from J, with 5 bases in between. Here the CDR3 DNA reads TGTGCCAGCAGCCGAGGCCAAGAGACCCAGTACTTC. Amino acid sequence: CASSRGQETQYF.

The V gene is TRBV4-3, the J gene TRBJ2-1, with 8 bases matching TRBD1. Unmatched junction bases numbered 9, after V lost 0 bases and J lost 5 bases. CDR3 length equals 17 residues. Germline-derived CDR1 and CDR2 are LGHNA and YSLEER. The CDR3 protein is CASSQDGVGTGHNEQFF. The CDR3 DNA reads TGCGCCAGCAGCCAAGATGGGGTCGGGACAGGCCACAATGAGCAGTTCTTC.

V gene TRBV15 combines with J gene TRBJ2-3, with a tentative D call TRBD2 (5 bases). The CDR3 loop spans 14 amino acids. The germline V gene encodes CDR1 LNHNV and CDR2 YYDKDF (reference sequence). V was shortened by 0 bases and J by 4 bases, with 8 bases between the two germline ends. CDR3 DNA: TGTGCCACCAGCAGAGATTCCGGGGCAGATACGCAGTATTTT. Translation: CATSRDSGADTQYF.

The rearrangement uses TRBV7-3 and TRBJ1-2; 7 nucleotides line up with TRBD1. CDR3 length equals 15 residues. V lost 5 bases and J lost 6; bases outside the gene matches: 12. Germline V gene lookup returns CDR1 SGHTA and CDR2 FQGTGA. As DNA, the CDR3 is TGTGCCAGCAGCCCAACCCAAACAGGGGTGGATGGCTACACCTTC. Translating it yields CASSPTQTGVDGYTF.

The V gene is TRBV4-2, the J gene TRBJ1-3, with a tentative D call TRBD1 (5 bases). The CDR3 consists of 15 residues. CDR1 and CDR2 from the germline V gene are LGHNA and YNFKEQ. Trimming removed 2 bases at V and 2 bases at J, with 10 bases between. The CDR3 here is CASSQTQGAGNTIYF. CDR3 sequence (DNA): TGTGCCAGCAGCCAAACCCAAGGGGCTGGAAACACCATATATTTT.

The chain has TRBV28 and TRBJ2-7; D may be TRBD2 (7 bases). The CDR3 totals 16 residues. Germline V gene lookup returns CDR1 MDHEN and CDR2 SYDVKM. V gave up 7 bases and J gave up 2 bases, with 21 bases separating them. CDR3 sequence reads: CASTLPRGGQPYEQYF. CDR3 coding DNA: TGTGCCAGCACCCTCCCGAGGGGGGGACAACCCTACGAGCAGTACTTC.

This chain uses TRBV28 with TRBJ1-5, with 10 positions matching TRBD1. This CDR3 has 15 residues. J was trimmed by 5 bases and V by 2 bases; bases with no gene match: 3. In germline, CDR1 is MDHEN, CDR2 SYDVKM. The CDR3 nucleotides are TGTGCCAGCAGTTTAGGCGACAGGGGGCATCAGCCCCAGCATTTT. Amino acid sequence: CASSLGDRGHQPQHF. The full variable domain, rest sourced from reference TRBV28 and TRBJ1-5, is DVKVTQSSRYLVKRTGEKVFLECVQDMDHENMFWYRQDPGLGLRLIYFSYDVKMKEKGDIPEGYSVSREKKERFSLILESASTNQTSMYLCASSLGDRGHQPQHFGDGTRLSIL.

This clone was counted a few times. V and J are TRBV7-2 and TRBJ1-5, with D possibly TRBD1 on 6 matching bases. The V gene's germline CDR1 is SGHTA and CDR2 FQGNSA. The CDR3 runs 15 residues. V shed 2 bases and J shed 3 bases, with 11 bases lying between them. The CDR3 here is CASSLQQGINQPQHF. For the CDR3, the DNA is TGTGCCAGCAGCTTACAACAGGGAATCAATCAGCCCCAGCATTTT.

The V gene is TRBV6-5, the J gene TRBJ1-2; no clear D. The V and J ends lost 7 bases and 4 bases respectively, with 16 bases between them. CDR3 length: 14 residues. Germline-derived CDR1 and CDR2 are MNHEY and SVGAGI. As DNA, the CDR3 is TGTGCCAGCATTCCTCGAGAGGGCGGCTATGGCTACACCTTC. Translation: CASIPREGGYGYTF.